The source of this TCR beta chain is a study of blood T cell repertoires in COVID-19. About the research overall: Researchers got acute and convalescent COVID-19 samples from the United States, Italy and Spain.

Clones were sequenced by immunoSEQ multiplex PCR, and TCRdb holds only the in-frame ones, with some missing. The sample carries 150,000 to 200,000 clones, around 84% recorded once. V lost 3 bases and J lost 6; bases outside the gene matches: 19. Looked up from germline, CDR1 is MDHEN and CDR2 is SYDVKM. The CDR3 totals 20 residues. This chain joins TRBV28 and TRBJ2-1, with 11 bases matching TRBD2. This TCR was recovered from an older woman with COVID-19, enrolled during active disease. Sequenced sample: peripheral blood. The CDR3 here is CASSLPIILSGRVRANEQFF. DNA of the CDR3: TGTGCCAGCAGTTTGCCTATTATCCTTAGCGGGAGGGTAAGGGCCAATGAGCAGTTCTTC.